These 15 T cell receptor beta chains originate from one sample sequenced in a study of T cell responses to AZD1222 COVID-19 vaccine. Data came from immunoSEQ multiplex PCR; TCRdb stores just in-frame clones and leaves some out. The sample includes about 170,000 clones, 85% to 90% seen only once; the top ten take 1.5% to 2%. Specimen: peripheral blood, collected on day 0 of AZD1222 vaccination. The receptor set was obtained from an adult in good health.

This clone was seen a few times. The V gene is TRBV28, the J gene TRBJ1-1; D is possibly TRBD1 (6 bases). The germline CDR1 and CDR2 sequences are MDHEN and SYDVKM. The CDR3 is 14 residues long. V lost 3 bases to trimming and J lost 5 bases, with 13 bases between them. CDR3 DNA: TGTGCCAGCAGTTTTTTGGGGGCGGGAACTGAAGCTTTCTTT. This encodes CASSFLGAGTEAFF.

The chain employs TRBV28 and TRBJ2-1; D is possibly TRBD2 (5 bases). CDR1 and CDR2 from the germline V gene are MDHEN and SYDVKM. The ends were cut back, 6 bases at V and 0 bases at J, with 12 bases in the middle. The CDR3 spans 15 residues. This chain's CDR3 is CASSKDGSSYNEQFF. The CDR3 DNA sequence: TGTGCCAGCAGCAAGGATGGGAGCTCCTACAATGAGCAGTTCTTC.

This chain uses TRBV5-4 with TRBJ1-1; the D gene is possibly TRBD1 (5 bases). Germline values: CDR1 SGHNT, CDR2 YYREEE (reference sequence). The CDR3 sequence is 13 residues long. V was pared by 9 bases and J by 0 bases, with 12 bases between. The CDR3 is CAISRGLNTEAFF. The CDR3 coding sequence is TGTGCCATATCGCGGGGGTTGAACACTGAAGCTTTCTTT.

V usage is TRBV7-6 and J usage is TRBJ2-1; TRBD2 agrees at 15 bases. The V gene's germline CDR1 is SGHVS and CDR2 FNYEAQ. CDR3 length: 17 amino acids. After removal of 5 bases from V and 4 bases from J, the junction contained 6 bases not matched to a gene. The CDR3 protein is CASSPTGTSGGYNEQFF. The CDR3 region has the DNA TGTGCCAGCAGCCCAACCGGGACTAGCGGGGGGTACAATGAGCAGTTCTTC.

V and J are TRBV10-1 and TRBJ2-1, with D possibly being TRBD2 (6 bases). The CDR3 has 12 residues. Looked up from germline, CDR1 is WNHNN and CDR2 is SYGVQD (reference sequence). Trimming took off 2 bases at V and 11 bases at J, with 10 bases between the two ends. CDR3 residues: CASSEAGRQQFF. The CDR3 region has the DNA TGCGCCAGCAGTGAGGCGGGGAGACAGCAGTTCTTC.

The chain links TRBV19 to TRBJ2-7; weak D call: TRBD1 (5 bases). The CDR3 sequence is 16 residues long. V lost 5 bases and J 2 bases, leaving 19 bases between the germline ends. Germline V gene sequence: CDR1 LNHDA, CDR2 SQIVND (reference sequence). CDR3 in DNA: TGTGCCAGTAGTCCCAGGGCTGTCTCTAGAACCTACGAGCAGTACTTC. Amino acids: CASSPRAVSRTYEQYF.

V gene TRBV19 combines with J gene TRBJ1-6; 7 bases are shared with TRBD1. After removal of 6 bases from V and 7 bases from J, the junction contained 15 bases not matched to a gene. Germline CDR1 is LNHDA and CDR2 is SQIVND (reference sequence). The CDR3 sequence is 17 residues long. CDR3: CASSRHRNRGQNSPLHF. The CDR3 nucleotides read TGTGCCAGTAGCCGACACCGGAACAGGGGACAGAATTCACCCCTCCACTTT.

This chain links TRBV5-1 with TRBJ2-7; D perhaps matches TRBD1 (6 bases). This CDR3 is built from 12 residues. From germline, CDR1 is SGHRS and CDR2 YFSETQ. The V gene lost 6 bases and the J gene lost 7 bases, with 14 bases spanning the gap. The CDR3 bases are TGCGCCAGCACTAAAGGGGGTGGGGAGCAGTACTTC. Translated: CASTKGGGEQYF. The full variable domain, completed using reference TRBV5-1 and TRBJ2-7, is KAGVTQTPRYLIKTRGQQVTLSCSPISGHRSVSWYQQTPGQGLQFLFEYFSETQRNKGNFPGRFSGRQFSNSRSEMNVSTLELGDSALYLCASTKGGGEQYFGPGTRLTVT.

CDR3 amino acids: CASSPSGLPRGYTF. CDR3 sequence (DNA): TGTGCCAGCAGCCCGTCGGGTCTCCCGAGGGGCTACACCTTC. The chain employs TRBV7-8 and TRBJ1-2; D call uncertain. Trimming removed 5 bases from V and 8 bases from J, with 18 bases in between. CDR1 and CDR2 (germline): SGHVS, FQNEAQ. This CDR3 region has 14 residues.

The CDR3 protein is CASSLGQGAQGNTIYF. The CDR3 DNA follows: TGTGCCAGCAGTTTAGGACAGGGGGCGCAAGGAAACACCATATATTTT. V usage is TRBV28 and J usage is TRBJ1-3, with TRBD1 matching over 11 bases. CDR3 length equals 16 residues. Trimming took 2 bases from V and 4 from J; bases not matched to a gene: 4. In germline, CDR1 is MDHEN, CDR2 SYDVKM.

The chain has TRBV5-5 and TRBJ2-6; the D is unclear. The V gene's germline CDR1 is SGHKS and CDR2 YYEKEE (reference sequence). V was cut by 5 bases and J by 0 bases, with 9 bases left in between. The CDR3 loop spans 15 amino acids. The CDR3 region is CASSWDYSGANVLTF. In nucleotides, the CDR3 is TGTGCCAGCAGTTGGGATTACTCTGGGGCCAACGTCCTGACTTTC. Filled out from reference TRBV5-5 and TRBJ2-6, the complete variable domain reads DAGVTQSPTHLIKTRGQQVTLRCSPISGHKSVSWYQQVLGQGPQFIFQYYEKEERGRGNFPDRFSARQFPNYSSELNVNALLLGDSALYLCASSWDYSGANVLTFGAGSRLTVL.

The CDR3 loop is CASGMGQGLENTEAFF. Written as DNA, the CDR3 is TGTGCTAGTGGTATGGGACAGGGGCTAGAGAACACTGAAGCTTTCTTT. The rearrangement links TRBV12-5 to TRBJ1-1, with 10 bases identical to TRBD1. J lost 1 base, V lost 5 bases, and 7 bases had no gene match. In germline, CDR1 is LGHNT, CDR2 FRNRAP. The CDR3 consists of 16 residues.

The chain is built from TRBV5-1 and TRBJ1-4; possibly TRBD1 for D (6 bases). The CDR3 extends over 14 amino acids. V was clipped by 3 bases and J by 0 bases, with 6 bases between them. CDR1 and CDR2 from the germline V gene are SGHRS and YFSETQ. CDR3 amino acids: CASSSGATNEKLFF. The DNA of the CDR3 is TGCGCCAGCAGCTCAGGGGCAACTAATGAAAAACTGTTTTTT.

A few counts support this clone. The chain employs TRBV5-1 and TRBJ1-4, with D tentatively TRBD1 (5 bases). The CDR3 is made up of 15 amino acids. CDR1 SGHRS and CDR2 YFSETQ come from the germline V gene. Trimming took 1 base from V and 1 from J, leaving 8 bases between them. The CDR3 DNA sequence: TGCGCCAGCAGCTTGAGGAGGGGAACTAATGAAAAACTGTTTTTT. Its protein is CASSLRRGTNEKLFF.

V usage is TRBV7-9 and J usage is TRBJ1-1; D not certain. The V end lost 5 bases, the J end lost 9 bases, and 22 bases lay between the germline ends. The CDR3 runs 15 residues. The germline CDR1 and CDR2 sequences are SEHNR and FQNEAQ (reference sequence). CDR3 DNA: TGTGCCAGCAGCCGATCCCAAGGAGATGACCGAAAAGCTTTCTTT. Protein: CASSRSQGDDRKAFF.